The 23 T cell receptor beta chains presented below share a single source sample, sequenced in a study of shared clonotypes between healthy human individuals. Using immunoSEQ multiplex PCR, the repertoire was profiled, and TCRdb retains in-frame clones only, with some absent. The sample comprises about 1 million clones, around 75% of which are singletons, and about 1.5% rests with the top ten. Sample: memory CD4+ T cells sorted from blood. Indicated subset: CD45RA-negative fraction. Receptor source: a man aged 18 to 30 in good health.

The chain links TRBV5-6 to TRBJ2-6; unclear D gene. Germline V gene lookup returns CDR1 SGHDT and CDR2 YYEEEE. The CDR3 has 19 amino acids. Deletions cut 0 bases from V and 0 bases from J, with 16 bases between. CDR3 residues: CASSLAGSGRNSGANVLTF. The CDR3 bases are TGTGCCAGCAGCTTGGCCGGTTCAGGAAGAAACTCTGGGGCCAACGTCCTGACTTTC.

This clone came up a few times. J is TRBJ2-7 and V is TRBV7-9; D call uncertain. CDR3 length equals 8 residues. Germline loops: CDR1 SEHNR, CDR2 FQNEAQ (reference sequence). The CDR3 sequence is CPRYEQYF. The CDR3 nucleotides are TGTCCCCGGTACGAGCAGTACTTC.

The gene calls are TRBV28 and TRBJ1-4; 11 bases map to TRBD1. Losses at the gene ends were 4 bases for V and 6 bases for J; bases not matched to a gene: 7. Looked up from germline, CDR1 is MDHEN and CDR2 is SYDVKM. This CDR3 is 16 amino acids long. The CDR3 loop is CASSSTGTGGDEKLFF. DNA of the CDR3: TGTGCCAGCAGTTCGACTGGGACAGGGGGGGATGAAAAACTGTTTTTT.

The CDR3 loop is CASSLGGQGIYEQYF. The DNA for the CDR3 is TGTGCCAGCAGCTTAGGGGGACAGGGGATCTACGAGCAGTACTTC. The chain couples TRBV7-9 to TRBJ2-7, with 10 bases lining up with TRBD1. Trimming took 1 base from V and 3 from J; bases not matched to a gene: 3. Germline values: CDR1 SEHNR, CDR2 FQNEAQ (reference sequence). CDR3 size: 15 residues.

The chain's CDR3 is CAISSWGEGTDTQYF. Here the CDR3 DNA reads TGTGCCATCAGCTCTTGGGGGGAGGGCACAGATACGCAGTATTTT. The chain joins TRBV10-3 to TRBJ2-3; a possible D gene is TRBD2 (6 bases). Trimming took off 6 bases at V and 1 base at J, with 14 bases between the two ends. Germline CDR1 is ENHRY and CDR2 is SYGVKD. This CDR3 has 15 amino acids.

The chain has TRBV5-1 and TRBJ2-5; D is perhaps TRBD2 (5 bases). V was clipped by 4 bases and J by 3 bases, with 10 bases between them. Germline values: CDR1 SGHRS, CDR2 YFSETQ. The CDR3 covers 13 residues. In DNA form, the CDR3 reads TGCGCCAGCAGCCGCCGGGAAGAAGAGACCCAGTACTTC. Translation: CASSRREEETQYF. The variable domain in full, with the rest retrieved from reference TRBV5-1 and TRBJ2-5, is KAGVTQTPRYLIKTRGQQVTLSCSPISGHRSVSWYQQTPGQGLQFLFEYFSETQRNKGNFPGRFSGRQFSNSRSEMNVSTLELGDSALYLCASSRREEETQYFGPGTRLLVL.

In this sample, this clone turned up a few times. CDR3 sequence: CAWSVGTRAGRDTQYF. The CDR3 nucleotides are TGTGCCTGGAGTGTAGGTACCCGGGCGGGCCGGGATACGCAGTATTTT. The chain combines TRBV30 with TRBJ2-3; D perhaps matches TRBD2 (5 bases). CDR3 length: 16 residues. From germline, CDR1 is GTSNPN and CDR2 SVGIG (reference sequence). V lost 0 bases and J 6 bases, leaving 19 bases between the germline ends.

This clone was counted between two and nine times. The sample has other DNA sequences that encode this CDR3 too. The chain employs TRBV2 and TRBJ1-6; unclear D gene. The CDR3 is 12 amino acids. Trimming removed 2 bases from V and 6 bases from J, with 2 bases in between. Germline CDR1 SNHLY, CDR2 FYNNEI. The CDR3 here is CASSEINSPLHF. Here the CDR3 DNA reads TGTGCCAGCAGTGAAATTAATTCACCCCTCCACTTT.

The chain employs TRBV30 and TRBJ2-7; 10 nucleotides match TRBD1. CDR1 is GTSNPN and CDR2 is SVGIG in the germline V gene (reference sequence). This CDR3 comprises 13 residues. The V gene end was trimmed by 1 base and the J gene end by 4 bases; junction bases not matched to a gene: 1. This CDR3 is CAWSGQGAYEQYF. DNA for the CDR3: TGTGCCTGGAGTGGACAGGGGGCGTACGAGCAGTACTTC.

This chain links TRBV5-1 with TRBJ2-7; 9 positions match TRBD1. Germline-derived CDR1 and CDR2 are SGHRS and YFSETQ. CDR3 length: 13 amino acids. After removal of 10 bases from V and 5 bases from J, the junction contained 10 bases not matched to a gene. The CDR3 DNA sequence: TGCGCCTCTTCGGGACAGGGAGGGAACGAGCAGTACTTC. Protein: CASSGQGGNEQYF.

The CDR3 DNA follows: TGCGCCAGTAGTTCTTTGGTGACGGGTGAGACCCAGTACTTC. The encoded protein is CASSSLVTGETQYF. The J gene is TRBJ2-5, the V gene TRBV10-2; D ambiguous. V lost 9 bases, J lost 5 bases, and 19 bases lay in between. There are 14 residues in the CDR3. CDR1 WSHSY and CDR2 SAAADI come from the germline V gene.

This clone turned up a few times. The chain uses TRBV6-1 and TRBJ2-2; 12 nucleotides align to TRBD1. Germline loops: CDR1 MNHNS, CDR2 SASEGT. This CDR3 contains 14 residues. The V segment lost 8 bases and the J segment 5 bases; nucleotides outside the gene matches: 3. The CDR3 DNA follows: TGTGCCAGCGCGGGACAGGGGGCGACCGGGGAGCTGTTTTTT. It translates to CASAGQGATGELFF.

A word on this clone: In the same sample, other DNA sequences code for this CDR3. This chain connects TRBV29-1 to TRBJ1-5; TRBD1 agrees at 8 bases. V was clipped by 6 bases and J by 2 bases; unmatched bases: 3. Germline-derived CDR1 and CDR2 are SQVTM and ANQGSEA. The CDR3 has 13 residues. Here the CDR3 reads CSVGQGGNQPQHF. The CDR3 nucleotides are TGCAGCGTCGGACAGGGCGGCAATCAGCCCCAGCATTTT.

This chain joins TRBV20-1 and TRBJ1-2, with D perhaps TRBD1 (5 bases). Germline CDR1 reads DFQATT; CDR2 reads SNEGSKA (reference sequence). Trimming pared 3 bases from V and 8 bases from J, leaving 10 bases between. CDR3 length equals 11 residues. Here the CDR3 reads CSARGRRGYTF. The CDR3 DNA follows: TGCAGTGCTAGGGGGCGCCGGGGCTACACCTTC.

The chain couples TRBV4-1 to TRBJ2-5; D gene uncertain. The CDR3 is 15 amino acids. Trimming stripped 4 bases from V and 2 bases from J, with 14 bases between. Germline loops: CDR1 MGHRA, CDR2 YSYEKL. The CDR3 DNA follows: TGCGCCAGCAGCCCACCCCTCAGAAATCAAGAGACCCAGTACTTC. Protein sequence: CASSPPLRNQETQYF.

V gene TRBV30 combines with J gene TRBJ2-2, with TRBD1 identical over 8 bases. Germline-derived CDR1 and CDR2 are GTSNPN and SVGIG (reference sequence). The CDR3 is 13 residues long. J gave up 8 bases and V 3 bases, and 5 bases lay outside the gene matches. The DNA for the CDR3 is TGTGCCTGGAGACCCCAGGGGGCGGGGGAGCTGTTTTTT. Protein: CAWRPQGAGELFF. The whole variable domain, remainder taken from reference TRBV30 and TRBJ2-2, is SQTIHQWPATLVQPVGSPLSLECTVEGTSNPNLYWYRQAAGRGLQLLFYSVGIGQISSEVPQNLSASRPQDRQFILSSKKLLLSDSGFYLCAWRPQGAGELFFGEGSRLTVL.

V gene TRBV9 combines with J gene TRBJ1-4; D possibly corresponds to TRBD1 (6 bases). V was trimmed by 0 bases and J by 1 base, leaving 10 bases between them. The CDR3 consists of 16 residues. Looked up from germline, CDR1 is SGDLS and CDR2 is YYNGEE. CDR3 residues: CASSVGLGGTNEKLFF. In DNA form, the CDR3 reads TGTGCCAGCAGCGTAGGATTAGGGGGAACTAATGAAAAACTGTTTTTT.

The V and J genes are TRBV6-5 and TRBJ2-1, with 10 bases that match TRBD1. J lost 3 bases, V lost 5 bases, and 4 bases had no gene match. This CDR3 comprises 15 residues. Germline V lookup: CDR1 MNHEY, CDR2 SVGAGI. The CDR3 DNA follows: TGTGCCAGCAGTGGACAGGGGGGGCTCTACAATGAGCAGTTCTTC. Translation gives CASSGQGGLYNEQFF.

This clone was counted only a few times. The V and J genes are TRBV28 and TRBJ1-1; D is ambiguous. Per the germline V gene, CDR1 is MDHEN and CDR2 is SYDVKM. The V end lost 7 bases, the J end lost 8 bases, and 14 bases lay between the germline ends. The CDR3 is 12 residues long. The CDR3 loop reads CASIPGGREAFF. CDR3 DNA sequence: TGTGCCAGCATCCCGGGCGGACGCGAAGCTTTCTTT. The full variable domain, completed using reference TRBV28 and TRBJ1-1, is DVKVTQSSRYLVKRTGEKVFLECVQDMDHENMFWYRQDPGLGLRLIYFSYDVKMKEKGDIPEGYSVSREKKERFSLILESASTNQTSMYLCASIPGGREAFFGQGTRLTVV.

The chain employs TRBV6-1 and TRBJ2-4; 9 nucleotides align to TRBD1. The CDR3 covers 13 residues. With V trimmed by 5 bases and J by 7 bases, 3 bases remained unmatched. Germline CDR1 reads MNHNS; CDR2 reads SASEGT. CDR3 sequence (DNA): TGTGCCAGCAGTTCTGGGACAGGGAACATTCAGTACTTC. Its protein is CASSSGTGNIQYF.

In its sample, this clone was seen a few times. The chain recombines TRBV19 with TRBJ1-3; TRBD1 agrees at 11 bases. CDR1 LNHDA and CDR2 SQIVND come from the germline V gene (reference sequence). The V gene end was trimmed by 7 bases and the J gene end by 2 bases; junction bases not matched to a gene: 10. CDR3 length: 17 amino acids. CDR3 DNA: TGTGCCAGTATCGCGAGGGACAGGGGGATGACTGGAAACACCATATATTTT. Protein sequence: CASIARDRGMTGNTIYF.

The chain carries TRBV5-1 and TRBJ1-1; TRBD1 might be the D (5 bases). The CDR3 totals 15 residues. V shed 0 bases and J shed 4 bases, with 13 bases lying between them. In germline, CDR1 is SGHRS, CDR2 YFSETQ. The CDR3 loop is CASSLAQGEGTEAFF. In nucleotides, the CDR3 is TGCGCCAGCAGCTTGGCCCAGGGCGAGGGCACTGAAGCTTTCTTT.

DNA of the CDR3: TGTGCCAGCAGTAGGACTGCCGGGGGGGTCCGGCGCACAGATACGCAGTATTTT. Protein: CASSRTAGGVRRTDTQYF. This chain links TRBV28 with TRBJ2-3, with 8 bases that match TRBD2. The CDR3 consists of 18 residues. CDR1 and CDR2 from the germline V gene are MDHEN and SYDVKM. V shed 5 bases and J 1 base; nucleotides not matched to a gene: 14. Supplemented by reference TRBV28 and TRBJ2-3, the full variable domain reads DVKVTQSSRYLVKRTGEKVFLECVQDMDHENMFWYRQDPGLGLRLIYFSYDVKMKEKGDIPEGYSVSREKKERFSLILESASTNQTSMYLCASSRTAGGVRRTDTQYFGPGTRLTVL.